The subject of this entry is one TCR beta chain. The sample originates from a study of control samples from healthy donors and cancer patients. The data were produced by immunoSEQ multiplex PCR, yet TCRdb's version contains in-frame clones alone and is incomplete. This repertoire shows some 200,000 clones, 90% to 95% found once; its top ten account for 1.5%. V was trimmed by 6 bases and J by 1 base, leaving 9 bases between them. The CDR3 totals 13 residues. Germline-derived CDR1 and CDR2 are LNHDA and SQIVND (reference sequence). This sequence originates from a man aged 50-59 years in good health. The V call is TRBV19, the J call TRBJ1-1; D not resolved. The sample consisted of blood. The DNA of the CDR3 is TGTGCCAGTAGGCTAAGTCGGAACACTGAAGCTTTCTTT. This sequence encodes CASRLSRNTEAFF.